This entry lists 28 T cell receptor beta chains sequenced from one sample in a study of cytomegalovirus exposure and HLA in healthy donors. Vbeta (60) and Jbeta (13) primers were used in the PCR. Repertoires were generated with immunoSEQ multiplex PCR, while TCRdb's copy carries only in-frame clones and drops some. The sample shows just over 150,000 clones, and about 1.2% sits with its ten largest clones. The sample comprised PBMCs. The source of these receptors is a woman aged 55-69 years in good health and CMV-seronegative.

A note on this clone: The junction departs from germline at one end; a sequencing error may be responsible. This specimen includes other DNA sequences encoding the same CDR3. The chain carries TRBV30 and TRBJ2-1; 7 bases agree with TRBD1. Germline CDR1 and CDR2: GTSNPN and SVGIG (reference sequence). This CDR3 spans 15 amino acids. In DNA form, the CDR3 reads TGTGCCTGGGGGAAGGGGGACAGCCTCTACAACGAGCAGTTCTTC. This encodes CAWGKGDSLYNEQFF. The full variable domain, completed using reference TRBV30 and TRBJ2-1, is SQTIHQWPATLVQPVGSPLSLECTVEGTSNPNLYWYRQAAGRGLQLLFYSVGIGQISSEVPQNLSASRPQDRQFILSSKKLLLSDSGFYLCAWGKGDSLYNEQFFGPGTRLTVL.

V and J are TRBV30 and TRBJ2-2, with D maybe TRBD1 (5 bases). This CDR3 contains 14 residues. The germline V gene encodes CDR1 GTSNPN and CDR2 SVGIG (reference sequence). The V end was cut by 1 base, the J end by 3 bases, with 9 bases between. CDR3 coding DNA: TGTGCCTGGAGTGCCGACAGTCACACCGGGGAGCTGTTTTTT. Its protein is CAWSADSHTGELFF.

This rearrangement joins TRBV4-2 to TRBJ1-4; D unclear. Trimming cost V 4 bases and J 7 bases, with 22 bases left between them. The CDR3 is 17 amino acids. The germline V gene encodes CDR1 LGHNA and CDR2 YNFKEQ. The CDR3 nucleotides are TGTGCCAGCAGCCCCAAGGCAGGAACCTACTTTAGTGAAAAACTGTTTTTT. It codes for CASSPKAGTYFSEKLFF.

J is TRBJ1-5 and V is TRBV30, with a possible D match to TRBD1 (6 bases). The V and J ends lost 2 bases and 2 bases respectively, with 16 bases between them. Germline V gene data show CDR1 as GTSNPN and CDR2 as SVGIG (reference sequence). This CDR3 is 16 amino acids long. The CDR3 sequence: CAWSSGDGLGNQPQHF. CDR3 sequence (DNA): TGTGCCTGGAGTTCAGGGGATGGCCTAGGCAATCAGCCCCAGCATTTT.

J is TRBJ1-2 and V is TRBV5-1; possibly TRBD1 for D (5 bases). CDR3 length: 14 amino acids. V lost 2 bases and J 6 bases, leaving 14 bases between the germline ends. Germline loops: CDR1 SGHRS, CDR2 YFSETQ. The CDR3 DNA follows: TGCGCCAGCAGCTTAGCAGGGCCATCGGATGGCTACACCTTC. Amino acids: CASSLAGPSDGYTF.

This chain joins TRBV9 and TRBJ1-6; D might be TRBD1 (6 bases). CDR1 is SGDLS, CDR2 YYNGEE, per germline. V gave up 5 bases and J gave up 10 bases, with 25 bases separating them. The CDR3 runs to 17 residues. CDR3 protein: CASSALSRVQGGSPLHF. Here the CDR3 DNA reads TGTGCCAGCAGTGCCCTTTCGAGGGTACAGGGTGGATCACCCCTCCACTTT.

The V gene is TRBV7-2, the J gene TRBJ2-7; TRBD2 is a possible D gene (5 bases). The CDR3 runs 14 residues. Germline V gene sequence: CDR1 SGHTA, CDR2 FQGNSA. The V end lost 3 bases, the J end lost 2 bases, and 11 bases lay between the germline ends. CDR3 sequence: CASSFGERAYEQYF. CDR3 coding DNA: TGTGCCAGCAGCTTCGGGGAAAGGGCCTACGAGCAGTACTTC.

The V and J genes are TRBV6-5 and TRBJ2-7, with TRBD1 matching over 9 bases. This CDR3 has 15 amino acids. The germline V gene encodes CDR1 MNHEY and CDR2 SVGAGI. V was pared by 2 bases and J by 3 bases, with 5 bases of the junction left unmatched. The chain's CDR3 is CASSYDRGRNYEQYF. In nucleotides, the CDR3 is TGTGCCAGCAGTTACGACAGGGGGAGGAACTACGAGCAGTACTTC.

The J gene is TRBJ1-5, the V gene TRBV28, with a weak D call TRBD1 (5 bases). Trimming stripped 5 bases from V and 8 bases from J, with 16 bases between. The CDR3 length is 14 residues. Germline V gene sequence: CDR1 MDHEN, CDR2 SYDVKM. CDR3 region: CASSRNTGVEPQHF. The DNA of the CDR3 is TGTGCCAGCAGTCGGAACACAGGTGTAGAGCCCCAGCATTTT.

The chain recombines TRBV18 with TRBJ1-5; TRBD1 agrees at 9 bases. Germline CDR1 is KGHSH and CDR2 is LQKENI. The CDR3 length is 16 residues. The trim removed 1 base at V and 5 bases at J, leaving 6 bases unmatched. Here the CDR3 reads CASSPRGQGGDQPQHF. The CDR3 DNA reads TGTGCCAGCTCACCACGGGGACAGGGTGGAGATCAGCCCCAGCATTTT.

The rearrangement links TRBV11-3 to TRBJ1-6; D not resolved. Trimming took 2 bases from V and 0 from J, leaving 2 bases between them. The CDR3 runs 14 residues. Germline lookup yields CDR1 SGHNT and CDR2 YENEEA. The CDR3 DNA is TGTGCCAGCAGCTTACACTCCTATAATTCACCCCTCCACTTT. Translation gives CASSLHSYNSPLHF. Full variable domain (outside the CDR3, taken from reference TRBV11-3 and TRBJ1-6): EAGVVQSPRYKIIEKKQPVAFWCNPISGHNTLYWYLQNLGQGPELLIRYENEEAVDDSQLPKDRFSAERLKGVDSTLKIQPAELGDSAVYLCASSLHSYNSPLHFGNGTRLTVT.

V is TRBV10-3 and J is TRBJ2-5; TRBD2 aligns across 14 bases. CDR3 length: 15 residues. Trimming at V came to 9 bases and at J to 3 bases, leaving 6 bases not matched to a gene. Germline CDR1 and CDR2: ENHRY and SYGVKD. The CDR3 bases are TGTGCCATTGGGGGACTAGCGGGGGCGAAAGAGACCCAGTACTTC. Translating it yields CAIGGLAGAKETQYF.

The chain couples TRBV19 to TRBJ2-1; the D gene is possibly TRBD1 (6 bases). Trimming took 3 bases from V and 12 from J, leaving 15 bases between them. Germline V gives CDR1 LNHDA, CDR2 SQIVND (reference sequence). This CDR3 spans 13 amino acids. The CDR3 loop reads CASSIERGTRQFF. CDR3 DNA sequence: TGTGCCAGTAGTATCGAAAGGGGGACCCGGCAGTTCTTC.

The gene calls are TRBV6-4 and TRBJ1-1; D is unclear. This CDR3 has 14 residues. Germline loops: CDR1 MRHNA, CDR2 SNTAGT. V lost 6 bases, J lost 0 bases, and 11 bases lay in between. CDR3 residues: CASSPGVMNTEAFF. In DNA, the CDR3 is TGTGCCAGCAGCCCCGGGGTAATGAACACTGAAGCTTTCTTT.

This rearrangement joins TRBV9 to TRBJ2-7; 7 nucleotides line up with TRBD2. This CDR3 has 14 residues. Looked up from germline, CDR1 is SGDLS and CDR2 is YYNGEE. V lost 0 bases, J lost 2 bases, and 2 bases stayed unmatched. CDR3 sequence reads: CASSVGAGAYEQYF. The CDR3 DNA follows: TGTGCCAGCAGCGTAGGGGCGGGAGCCTACGAGCAGTACTTC.

V usage is TRBV4-1 and J usage is TRBJ2-6, with 7 bases matching TRBD2. Germline CDR1 and CDR2: MGHRA and YSYEKL. V gave up 1 base and J gave up 0 bases; unmatched junction bases: 12. The CDR3 extends over 20 amino acids. CDR3 residues: CASSQGRPGGGNSGANVLTF. The DNA for the CDR3 is TGCGCCAGCAGCCAAGGCCGTCCGGGAGGCGGAAACTCTGGGGCCAACGTCCTGACTTTC.

The CDR3 nucleotides read TGTGCCAGCAGTGAAGGCCCTACCCCCTACGAGCAGTACTTC. The encoded protein is CASSEGPTPYEQYF. The rearrangement uses TRBV2 and TRBJ2-7, with D unresolved. V was shortened by 1 base and J by 2 bases, with 9 bases between the two germline ends. The CDR3 consists of 14 residues. The germline CDR1 and CDR2 sequences are SNHLY and FYNNEI.

The chain carries TRBV4-1 and TRBJ2-1; D gene unclear. V lost 3 bases and J 2 bases, leaving 14 bases between the germline ends. The CDR3 is 16 residues long. Looked up from germline, CDR1 is MGHRA and CDR2 is YSYEKL. CDR3 region: CASSHLDIVTYNEQFF. CDR3 nucleotide sequence: TGCGCCAGCAGCCATCTTGACATCGTTACCTACAATGAGCAGTTCTTC.

The chain links TRBV7-8 to TRBJ1-2; D is possibly TRBD1 (5 bases). Germline loops: CDR1 SGHVS, CDR2 FQNEAQ. The germline V and J ends were trimmed by 1 base and 4 bases, with 10 bases remaining between them. This CDR3 has 14 residues. CDR3 nucleotide sequence: TGTGCCAGCAGCTTAGTGGGGGGAACCTATGGCTACACCTTC. Translation gives CASSLVGGTYGYTF.

The V gene is TRBV18, the J gene TRBJ2-2, with TRBD1 identical over 9 bases. After removal of 0 bases from V and 4 bases from J, the junction contained 9 bases not matched to a gene. This CDR3 has 18 amino acids. Germline lookup yields CDR1 KGHSH and CDR2 LQKENI. Here the CDR3 reads CASSPPRGTGRITGELFF. CDR3 coding DNA: TGTGCCAGCTCACCACCACGGGGGACAGGGCGTATCACCGGGGAGCTGTTTTTT.

The V call is TRBV18, the J call TRBJ1-5, with no clear D. This CDR3 spans 15 amino acids. Trimming removed 2 bases at V and 0 bases at J, with 8 bases between. Germline CDR1 and CDR2: KGHSH and LQKENI. The CDR3 reads CASSPELGSNQPQHF. The DNA of the CDR3 is TGTGCCAGCTCACCAGAGCTTGGTAGCAATCAGCCCCAGCATTTT.

This chain links TRBV7-3 with TRBJ2-2, with a weak D call TRBD1 (6 bases). The germline V and J ends were trimmed by 5 bases and 8 bases, with 12 bases remaining between them. The V gene's germline CDR1 is SGHTA and CDR2 FQGTGA. The CDR3 has 13 amino acids. This CDR3 is CASSIRQVGELFF. CDR3 nucleotides: TGTGCCAGCAGCATTAGACAGGTTGGGGAGCTGTTTTTT.

J is TRBJ1-1 and V is TRBV5-6; TRBD1 agrees at 10 bases. There are 15 residues in the CDR3. Germline lookup yields CDR1 SGHDT and CDR2 YYEEEE. The trim removed 4 bases at V and 5 bases at J, leaving 8 bases unmatched. The CDR3 sequence: CASSTATGGYTEAFF. In DNA, the CDR3 is TGTGCCAGCAGCACCGCGACAGGGGGCTATACTGAAGCTTTCTTT.

The J gene is TRBJ2-2, the V gene TRBV2, with a possible D match to TRBD1 (6 bases). V gave up 5 bases and J gave up 6 bases, with 13 bases separating them. This CDR3 is built from 14 residues. Germline CDR1 is SNHLY and CDR2 is FYNNEI. CDR3 amino acids: CASSRRGESGELFF. As DNA, the CDR3 is TGTGCCAGCAGTCGCAGGGGAGAATCCGGGGAGCTGTTTTTT.

CDR3 coding DNA: TGTGCCAGCAGCCCATTGGGGGCGGTAGACAATGAAAAACTGTTTTTT. It codes for CASSPLGAVDNEKLFF. The chain combines TRBV7-9 with TRBJ1-4, with D possibly matching TRBD1 (6 bases). Looked up from germline, CDR1 is SEHNR and CDR2 is FQNEAQ (reference sequence). Between the trimmed V and J ends, which lost 5 bases and 5 bases, there was a span of 18 bases. CDR3 length equals 16 residues.

The V and J genes are TRBV11-3 and TRBJ1-1; 7 positions agree with TRBD1. CDR1 and CDR2 (germline): SGHNT, YENEEA. J lost 1 base, V lost 1 base, and 3 bases had no gene match. The CDR3 has 15 residues. In nucleotides, the CDR3 is TGTGCCAGCAGCTTAGGAGGGACAGCGAACACTGAAGCTTTCTTT. Translating it yields CASSLGGTANTEAFF.

The J gene is TRBJ2-7, the V gene TRBV7-9; D is unresolved. This CDR3 region has 14 residues. Germline assignment: CDR1 SEHNR and CDR2 FQNEAQ (reference sequence). Trimming removed 6 bases from V and 3 bases from J, with 15 bases in between. CDR3 bases: TGTGCCAGCAGTCCCCCTGCGTCTAACTACGAGCAGTACTTC. It yields the protein CASSPPASNYEQYF.

The chain has TRBV29-1 and TRBJ2-2; maybe TRBD2 (7 bases). Trimming cost V 8 bases and J 6 bases, with 16 bases left between them. The CDR3 sequence is 13 residues long. Germline loops: CDR1 SQVTM, CDR2 ANQGSEA. The CDR3 DNA sequence: TGCAGCATCTCGGGGGGCAGGGCCGGGGAGCTGTTTTTT. Translation: CSISGGRAGELFF.